This TCR beta chain was profiled in a study of blood T cell repertoires in COVID-19. Study as a whole: Donors in the United States, Italy and Spain gave samples during acute or convalescent COVID-19.

V lost 4 bases, J lost 3 bases, and 3 bases stayed unmatched. The germline CDR1 and CDR2 sequences are SGHRS and YFSETQ. The length of the CDR3 is 14 residues. Profiled with immunoSEQ multiplex PCR; TCRdb holds only in-frame clones, not every one. This sample has 80,000 to 95,000 clones; over 75% occur once, and the top ten carry roughly 15%. The TCR sequence derives from an older woman with acute or convalescent COVID-19. Sequenced material: peripheral blood. V and J are TRBV5-1 and TRBJ1-1, with TRBD1 matching over 10 bases. For the CDR3, the DNA is TGCGCCAGCAGCATGGGACAGGGGCACACTGAAGCTTTCTTT. This translates into CASSMGQGHTEAFF.